This TCR beta chain derives from a study of long-term antiretroviral therapy in people with HIV. Across the study: First collections came about a decade before the 2015 immediate-ART recommendation. Points from the study as a whole: Adherence to ART, viral resistance and therapy changes lacked any data.

Version v3.0 of the immunoSEQ assay was performed at survey level. Researchers set sequencing to target roughly 40,000-50,000 T-cell genomes per sample. Some clones are missing from TCRdb's copy, which holds only in-frame ones; the method was immunoSEQ multiplex PCR. The repertoire holds about 25,000 clones, with around 82% as singletons. As to this clone: The target antigen is unknown.

Sequenced here: unsorted PBMCs, sampled 3 years after starting antiretroviral therapy. This sequence was found in a man between 18 and 29 years old with HIV.

This CDR3 is CASTLGTGFYQPQHF. The CDR3 region has the DNA TGTGCCAGCACCCTTGGGACAGGGTTTTATCAGCCCCAGCATTTT. The chain carries TRBV28 and TRBJ1-5; 9 nucleotides match TRBD1. Germline loops: CDR1 MDHEN, CDR2 SYDVKM. V lost 7 bases and J lost 5; bases outside the gene matches: 9. There are 15 residues in the CDR3.